The present T cell receptor (beta chain) was sequenced within a study of blood T cells in healthy people across ages. Study-wide results and limits: Because sorting was not performed, PBMCs prevented conclusive naive versus antigen-experienced comparison.

It was with a sample-barcoded 5' primer and a J-beta primer mix that a second PCR of roughly 7 to 12 cycles was run. TCRdb re-called the 5' RACE reads with MiXCR, one entry per CDR3 protein. This sample has approximately 810,000 distinct CDR3 sequences, with more than 25% found just once. This CDR3 comprises 12 residues. V lost 1 base and J lost 4, with 4 bases in between. From germline, CDR1 is LGHDT and CDR2 YNNKEL (reference sequence). There are many counts of this clonotype. Its target is unknown. The specimen was blood. V gene TRBV3-1 combines with J gene TRBJ1-2; D not resolved. This sequence originates from a woman older than 75 in good health. CDR3 nucleotides: TGTGCCAGCAGCCAAGGCATCTATGGCTACACCTTC. Translating it yields CASSQGIYGYTF.